These 5 T cell receptor beta chains were all obtained from the same sample, sequenced in a study of T cell repertoires in cytomegalovirus infection. TCRdb recomputed calls from the reads with MiXCR, one row per CDR3 protein. The sample has roughly 300,000 distinct CDR3 sequences, roughly 24% seen once. The sequenced sample was PBMCs. The receptor source for this set is a human donor in good health (CMV status not recorded). Some clones in this sample may be carry-over from other donors' samples.

The V and J genes are TRBV7-9 and TRBJ1-3; 8 bases match TRBD1. Trimming cost V 5 bases and J 2 bases; bases outside gene matches: 8. The CDR3 covers 16 residues. Germline CDR1 is SEHNR and CDR2 is FQNEAQ (reference sequence). The CDR3 reads CASSTDSRGPGNTIYF. The CDR3 bases are TGTGCCAGCAGCACGGACTCCAGGGGGCCTGGAAACACCATATATTTT.

The rearrangement uses TRBV9 and TRBJ2-7; TRBD2 might be the D (6 bases). The CDR3 is 14 residues long. V lost 1 base to trimming and J lost 0 bases, with 8 bases between them. CDR1 SGDLS and CDR2 YYNGEE come from the germline V gene. CDR3 residues: CASSVWTNSYEQYF. The CDR3 bases are TGTGCCAGCAGCGTATGGACTAACTCCTACGAGCAGTACTTC.

This clonotype was detected a few times. The chain employs TRBV6-2 or TRBV6-3 and TRBJ1-5, with 9 bases that match TRBD1. Germline-derived CDR1 and CDR2 are MNHEY and SVGEGT. The CDR3 consists of 16 residues. V dropped 5 bases and J dropped 2; count of bases not matched to a gene: 7. This chain's CDR3 is CASSLRQGVGNQPQHF. The CDR3 DNA follows: TGTGCCAGCAGTCTTCGACAGGGGGTCGGCAATCAGCCCCAGCATTTT.

The chain joins TRBV6-6 to TRBJ1-5, with D uncertain. Looked up from germline, CDR1 is MNHNY and CDR2 is SVGAGI (reference sequence). This CDR3 is 15 amino acids long. V lost 4 bases, J lost 6 bases, and 16 bases lay in between. CDR3 region: CASSSQAGHTQPQHF. The CDR3 nucleotides are TGTGCCAGCAGTTCCCAAGCGGGCCACACTCAGCCCCAGCATTTT.

The V call is TRBV6-6, the J call TRBJ1-2; no definite D call. V lost 7 bases, J lost 2 bases, and 17 bases lay in between. Germline loops: CDR1 MNHNY, CDR2 SVGAGI (reference sequence). The CDR3 covers 15 residues. CDR3 loop: CASNQPGRENYGYTF. The CDR3 DNA reads TGTGCCAGCAACCAACCCGGACGGGAGAACTATGGCTACACCTTC.